These 12 T cell receptor beta chains were sequenced from one sample in a study of blood T cells in healthy people across ages. Sample-barcoded 5' priming and a J-beta primer mix drove a second PCR of about 7 to 12 cycles. TCRdb redid the calling of the 5' RACE reads with MiXCR, one entry per CDR3 protein. The sample records roughly 1,100,000 distinct CDR3 sequences, approximately 25% being singletons. The same sample was also used in a study of T cells of mothers and their children.

The sequenced sample was blood. Receptors were obtained from a girl aged 2-10 years in good health.

This clonotype was observed a handful of times. J is TRBJ2-5 and V is TRBV20-1; 8 positions agree with TRBD1. V was clipped by 4 bases and J by 4 bases; unmatched bases: 5. Germline V gene lookup returns CDR1 DFQATT and CDR2 SNEGSKA (reference sequence). The CDR3 is made up of 13 amino acids. The CDR3 here is CSATDRGGETQYF. In nucleotides, the CDR3 is TGCAGTGCTACCGACAGGGGAGGAGAGACCCAGTACTTC.

The chain links TRBV12-3 or TRBV12-4 to TRBJ1-1; D perhaps matches TRBD1 (5 bases). V was clipped by 5 bases and J by 0 bases, with 13 bases between them. The CDR3 has 15 residues. The CDR3 DNA follows: TGTGCCAGCAGTCCAGCGGGCAGGGTGAACACTGAAGCTTTCTTT. Amino acids: CASSPAGRVNTEAFF.

The table lists this clonotype with many counts. The rearrangement joins TRBV28 to TRBJ2-5; no clear D gene. V was cut by 6 bases and J by 2 bases, with 10 bases left in between. CDR1 and CDR2 (germline): MDHEN, SYDVKM. The CDR3 contains 13 residues. The CDR3 nucleotides read TGTGCCAGCAGCTTCCGTTCTCAAGAGACCCAGTACTTC. This encodes CASSFRSQETQYF. Full variable domain (outside the CDR3, taken from reference TRBV28 and TRBJ2-5): DVKVTQSSRYLVKRTGEKVFLECVQDMDHENMFWYRQDPGLGLRLIYFSYDVKMKEKGDIPEGYSVSREKKERFSLILESASTNQTSMYLCASSFRSQETQYFGPGTRLLVL.

V and J are TRBV19 and TRBJ2-7, with 9 bases that match TRBD2. This CDR3 comprises 14 residues. Germline loops: CDR1 LNHDA, CDR2 SQIVND (reference sequence). Losses at the gene ends were 3 bases for V and 7 bases for J; bases not matched to a gene: 7. As DNA, the CDR3 is TGTGCCAGTAGTATTGGAGCGGGGGGCCGGGAGCAGTACTTC. Amino acid sequence: CASSIGAGGREQYF.

This clonotype has ten or more counts. The chain employs TRBV7-3 and TRBJ1-2; perhaps TRBD1 as D (5 bases). The ends were cut back, 3 bases at V and 7 bases at J, with 18 bases in the middle. Germline CDR1 and CDR2: SGHTA and FQGTGA. The CDR3 spans 15 residues. The CDR3 sequence is CASSFSSGSSAGYTF. In DNA form, the CDR3 reads TGTGCCAGCAGCTTCTCATCAGGGTCCTCGGCTGGCTACACCTTC.

Only a few counts were recorded for this clonotype. The J gene is TRBJ2-2, the V gene TRBV29-1, with D possibly TRBD2 on 5 matching bases. The V gene's germline CDR1 is SQVTM and CDR2 ANQGSEA. The CDR3 runs to 13 residues. V was pared by 3 bases and J by 2 bases, with 7 bases between. CDR3 region: CSVDEGNTGELFF. CDR3 nucleotides: TGCAGCGTTGATGAGGGTAACACCGGGGAGCTGTTTTTT.

V is TRBV15 and J is TRBJ2-3; perhaps TRBD1 as D (6 bases). Germline V gives CDR1 LNHNV, CDR2 YYDKDF (reference sequence). V was cut by 8 bases and J by 10 bases, with 19 bases left in between. The CDR3 totals 13 residues. CDR3 residues: CATVYPGENAQYF. The CDR3 coding sequence is TGTGCCACCGTCTACCCAGGGGAGAACGCGCAGTATTTT.

This rearrangement joins TRBV5-1 to TRBJ2-1; perhaps D is TRBD1 or TRBD2 (7 bases each). The DNA end is more similar to TRBJ2-5, so the J call may be wrong. The CDR3 is 15 amino acids. Germline V gives CDR1 SGHRS, CDR2 YFSETQ. As DNA, the CDR3 is TGCGCCAGCAGCTGGGGGGGACAGAACCAAGAGACCCAGTACTTC. Translated: CASSWGGQNQETQYF.

This clonotype was found a few times. This sequence joins TRBV4-1 and TRBJ2-1; perhaps TRBD2 as D (5 bases). The last part of the DNA fits TRBJ2-5 better; the J call may be wrong. CDR1 is MGHRA and CDR2 is YSYEKL in the germline V gene. This CDR3 has 14 residues. The CDR3 DNA reads as TGCGCCAGCAGCCGGGCTTCGGGATCGGAGACCCAGTACTTC. Its protein product is CASSRASGSETQYF.

V gene TRBV27 combines with J gene TRBJ2-4, with D maybe TRBD2 (5 bases). The CDR3 sequence is 12 residues long. Trimming left V 8 bases short and J 8 bases short, with 13 bases between. Germline CDR1 is MNHEY and CDR2 is SMNVEV (reference sequence). The DNA of the CDR3 is TGTGCCAGCGGATTAGAGGAGGACATTCAGTACTTC. Its translation: CASGLEEDIQYF.

This clonotype was seen once. V gene TRBV20-1 combines with J gene TRBJ1-2, with a possible D match to TRBD1 (6 bases). Germline CDR1 is DFQATT and CDR2 is SNEGSKA (reference sequence). The CDR3 extends over 14 amino acids. This CDR3 reads CILNRDISNYGYTF. As DNA, the CDR3 is TGCATCCTGAACCGGGACATTTCTAACTATGGCTACACCTTC.

The chain couples TRBV4-3 to TRBJ1-2; the D is unclear. CDR3 length equals 13 residues. Germline V gene lookup returns CDR1 LGHNA and CDR2 YSLEER. Trimming removed 0 bases at V and 5 bases at J, with 7 bases between. The CDR3 spells CASSQDRRYGYTF. CDR3 nucleotide sequence: TGCGCCAGCAGCCAAGATCGGAGATATGGCTACACCTTC.